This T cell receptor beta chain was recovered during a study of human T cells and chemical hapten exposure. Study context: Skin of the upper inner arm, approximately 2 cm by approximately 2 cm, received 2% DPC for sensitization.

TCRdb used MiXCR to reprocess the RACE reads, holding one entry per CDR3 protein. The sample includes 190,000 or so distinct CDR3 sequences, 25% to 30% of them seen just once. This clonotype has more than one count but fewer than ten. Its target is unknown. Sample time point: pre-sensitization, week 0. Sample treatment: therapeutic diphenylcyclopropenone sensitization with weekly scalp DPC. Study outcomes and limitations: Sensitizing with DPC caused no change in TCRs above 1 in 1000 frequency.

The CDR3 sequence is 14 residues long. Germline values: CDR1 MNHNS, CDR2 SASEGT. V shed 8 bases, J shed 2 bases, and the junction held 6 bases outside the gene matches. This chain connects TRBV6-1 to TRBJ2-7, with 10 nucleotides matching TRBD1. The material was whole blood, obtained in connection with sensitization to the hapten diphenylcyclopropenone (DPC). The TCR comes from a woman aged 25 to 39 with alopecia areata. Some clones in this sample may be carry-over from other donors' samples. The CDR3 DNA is TGTGCCAGCCGGGCCGGGACAGGGGCCTACGAGCAGTACTTC. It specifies CASRAGTGAYEQYF.